This TCR beta chain was identified during a study of cytomegalovirus exposure and HLA in healthy donors. Turning to this clone: Its antigen is unidentified.

Vbeta (60) and Jbeta (13) primers were used in the PCR. Method: immunoSEQ multiplex PCR; TCRdb's copy keeps in-frame clones and lacks some. The data show approximately 100,000 clones, with more than 70% seen just once and about 3.6% held by the top ten. Losses at the gene ends were 5 bases for V and 0 bases for J; bases not matched to a gene: 7. CDR1 is MNHEY and CDR2 is SMNVEV in the germline V gene (reference sequence). The CDR3 has 16 residues. The study, taken as a whole, reports: Reportedly, cytomegalovirus status was diagnosed with high sensitivity and specificity. Presence/absence analysis assumed near-uniform sequencing depth across donors. Some V segments, TRBV6-2 and TRBV6-3 among them, were indistinguishable and were therefore excluded.

This sequence originates from a man aged 25 to 40 in good health and CMV-seronegative. The chain links TRBV27 to TRBJ1-3; 7 bases line up with TRBD1. Sample: PBMCs. CDR3 sequence (DNA): TGTGCCAGCAGTCTGACAGGGATGAGCTCTGGAAACACCATATATTTT. Amino acids: CASSLTGMSSGNTIYF.